This T cell receptor (beta chain) was recorded in a study of cytomegalovirus exposure and HLA in healthy donors. Turning to the study itself: There were tens of millions of unique TCRs (from HLA-typed donors) in an early data release. General observations from the study: 87-base-pair reads could not separate some V segments, including TRBV6-2 and TRBV6-3. In a later analysis, productive TCRs from donors in an Asian-associated ancestry cluster reportedly carried fewer N-insertions than the cohort mean.

Worth noting for this clone: Its antigen is not identified.

Germline CDR1 reads MNHEY; CDR2 reads SMNVEV (reference sequence). CDR3 length: 14 residues. V lost 6 bases and J 3 bases, leaving 12 bases between the germline ends. PCR was performed using 60 Vbeta and 13 Jbeta primers. The repertoire was sequenced with immunoSEQ multiplex PCR; TCRdb's copy has only in-frame clones and lacks some. This sample has about 160,000 clones, with around 72% found just once. The chain has TRBV27 and TRBJ1-5; D call uncertain. The clonotype was recovered from a man aged 40-55 years in good health and CMV-seropositive. Sequencing was done on a sample of PBMCs. The CDR3 region is CASRGGSLNQPQHF. The CDR3 region has the DNA TGTGCCAGCAGGGGAGGCAGCCTCAATCAGCCCCAGCATTTT.